Described below is a single TCR beta chain sequence and its context. There is no known antigen for this receptor. No clone much larger than this one lies a single base away; base qualities are absent. TCRbeta CDR3 regions were amplified from genomic DNA by means of the immunoSEQ Assay, a bias-controlled multiplex PCR. On the authors' methods: Nucleated cell counts per sample were estimated from amplification of reference gene primers within the assay. To quantify the absolute abundance of each unique TCRbeta CDR3 rearrangement, sequence reads were collapsed and filtered. For each sample, productive Simpson clonality was calculated by taking the square root of Simpson's diversity index across productive rearrangements. The clones in this table, taken by TCRdb from immuneACCESS, are in-frame only. Not every clone is retained; where verified, under half of the shortfall comes from an unresolved V gene, and the cause of the rest is unknown. That table is the source of V, J and clone size, and D and trimming were worked out from the DNA. Within this sample are 400,000 to 450,000 clones, with around 90% of them counted one time only. The top ten constitute 0.7% to 1% of the sample.

One collaborating source in Seattle enrolled patients while the patients were actively infected and followed the patients over time throughout the course of disease. Collaborating institutions collected whole blood in K2EDTA tubes following their own protocols. Collaborator samples were shipped for TCRbeta analysis as frozen whole blood, isolated PBMCs, or DNA extracted from either sample type. The sample belongs to a study of blood T cell repertoires in COVID-19 (TCRdb year 2020). Background for the entire study: Samples covering the acute and convalescent phases of COVID-19 were provided by collaborators in the United States, Italy and Spain. The material from the prospective study consisted of cDNA or gDNA derived from T cells, B-cell-depleted T cells, or PBMCs. Subjects who had been exposed to COVID-19, were actively infected with it, or had recovered from it provided the deeply sampled blood TCRbeta repertoires that made up the dataset. The repertoires were released in a freely available public database meant as a resource for research on the immune response to SARS-CoV-2. The samples were drawn from two sources: the first 160 participants of the ongoing ImmuneRACE study, and over 1,000 subjects contributed by 6 global collaborators. A de-identified subject ID, COVID-19 status, age in years and sex were almost always included in the sample metadata. Where available, HLA class I and class II types were obtained from metadata supplied by the sample provider rather than from assay-based typing. General conclusions and limits of the study: Clinical and demographic metadata were provided uncurated, with the amount varying by source and participant.

V drops 4 bases and J drops 4 bases, leaving 22 bases in between. From the germline V gene, CDR1 is KGHSH and CDR2 is LQKENI. The CDR3 sequence holds 17 residues, the cysteine and phenylalanine included. Just CDR3 DNA is preserved here, 51 bases in frame from base 1. The source material was peripheral blood. This TCR was recovered from a man between 18 and 35 years old with COVID-19, enrolled during active disease. The rearranged chain carries TRBV18 and TRBJ2-5; the D gene is perhaps TRBD1, on 7 matching bases. Here is the DNA: TGTGCCAGCTCACGGTTTTCTCAGGGGGAGGCAAGAGAGACCCAGTACTTC. Its amino acids are CASSRFSQGEARETQYF.